These T cell receptor beta chains were read from a single sample in a study of T-cell memory formation after mild COVID-19. TCRdb ran MiXCR on the 5' RACE reads and lists one entry per CDR3 protein. The repertoire holds some 280,000 distinct CDR3 sequences, with around 15% as singletons. The sequenced sample consisted of PBMCs or a T cell subset sorted from them (not recorded which). All receptors derive from a man aged 18 to 30 who had mild COVID-19 (a few samples of this study predate the infection). Cell type and time point are not known. CDR3s include the opening cysteine and the closing phenylalanine or tryptophan. A D gene is named only where the DNA matches it firmly. A row's size may be missing; if present it is once, few, many or a size class.

TRBJ2-5 . TRBV10-3 . CAISAGQETQYF TGTGCCATCAGTGCGGGCCAAGAGACCCAGTACTTC
TRBJ1-1 . TRBV4-1 many CASSHQGRKNTEAFF TGCGCCAGCAGCCACCAAGGACGGAAGAACACTGAAGCTTTCTTT
TRBJ1-1 . TRBV5-1 few CASTQASSLNTEAFF TGCGCCAGCACCCAGGCGAGCTCCTTGAACACTGAAGCTTTCTTT
TRBJ1-5 . TRBV5-1 . CASSFNGAQPQHF TGCGCCAGCAGCTTCAACGGGGCCCAGCCCCAGCATTTT
TRBJ2-7 . TRBV7-8 few CASSLGIGEQYF TGTGCCAGCAGCTTAGGTATCGGCGAGCAGTACTTC
TRBJ1-1 TRBD1 TRBV28 . CASSPGGDRGTEAFF TGTGCCAGCAGTCCAGGGGGGGACAGGGGGACTGAAGCTTTCTTT
TRBJ1-2 . TRBV5-4 few CASIEIGTSGYTF TGTGCCAGCATCGAAATCGGGACCTCTGGCTACACCTTC
TRBJ2-3 TRBD2 TRBV7-3 few CASSLIGGAQGTQYF TGTGCCAGCAGCTTAATCGGGGGGGCGCAGGGTACGCAGTATTTT
TRBJ2-5 . TRBV7-2 . CASRIYEGTQYF TGTGCCAGCAGGATCTACGAGGGCACCCAGTACTTC
TRBJ1-2 . TRBV7-2 few CASSSPSAGHYGYTF TGTGCCAGCAGCTCTCCCTCCGCAGGGCATTATGGCTACACCTTC
TRBJ2-2 . TRBV20-1 few CSARDLERGHSRTGELFF TGCAGTGCTAGAGATCTCGAAAGGGGCCATTCGAGGACCGGGGAGCTGTTTTTT
TRBJ2-1 TRBD2 TRBV4-3 few CASSLGLAGAEQFF TGCGCCAGCAGCTTGGGACTAGCGGGGGCCGAGCAGTTCTTC
TRBJ2-5 . TRBV29-1 . CSVDEGTETQYF TGCAGCGTTGACGAGGGGACGGAGACCCAGTACTTC
TRBJ1-2 . TRBV20-1 . CSASQGGFYGYTF TGCAGTGCAAGTCAGGGAGGGTTCTATGGCTACACCTTC
TRBJ2-1 . TRBV29-1 . CSVEDPGRPDDEQFF TGCAGCGTTGAAGATCCGGGCAGGCCAGACGATGAGCAGTTCTTC
TRBJ1-1 . TRBV18 . CATSRRDGYTEAFF TGTGCCACCTCTAGACGGGACGGGTACACTGAAGCTTTCTTT
TRBJ1-1 . TRBV11-1 . CASSQGSETEAFF TGTGCCAGCAGCCAAGGGAGTGAGACTGAAGCTTTCTTT
TRBJ2-7 TRBD1 TRBV6-5 few CATKPGTGVFEQYF TGTGCCACCAAACCCGGGACAGGGGTTTTCGAGCAGTACTTC
TRBJ2-5 . TRBV6-5 . CASSLGGGGGETQYF TGTGCCAGCAGTTTAGGGGGGGGGGGAGGAGAGACCCAGTACTTC
TRBJ1-5 TRBD1 TRBV15 few CATSEYRGGDQPQHF TGTGCCACCAGCGAATACAGGGGAGGAGATCAGCCCCAGCATTTT